This T cell receptor beta chain was captured in a study of OX40 agonist ivuxolimab in advanced cancers. Across the study: Ivuxolimab is an agonistic anti-OX40 (CD134) antibody, and patients were treated with it.

About this clone: Its specificity is not known.

The CDR3 is made up of 14 amino acids. Per the germline V gene, CDR1 is MNHEY and CDR2 is SMNVEV (reference sequence). After removal of 6 bases from V and 11 bases from J, the junction contained 12 bases not matched to a gene. Study-level results: CD8+ T cells averaged more expanded clones than CD4+.

Profiled with immunoSEQ multiplex PCR; TCRdb holds only in-frame clones, not every one. The profile shows approximately 27,000 clones, about 90% of them singletons. The chain combines TRBV27 with TRBJ1-1; 10 nucleotides match TRBD1. The sample consisted of CD4+ or CD8+ T cells sorted from blood, taken in a trial of the OX40 agonist ivuxolimab. This TCR came from an adult with an advanced solid tumor such as melanoma, head and neck, liver or kidney cancer. The DNA of the CDR3 is TGTGCCAGCAGCTCCGGACAGGGGGTGATAAGTGCTTTCTTT. Residues: CASSSGQGVISAFF.